This T cell receptor (beta chain) was profiled in a study of shared clonotypes between healthy human individuals. About the study: Two female and three male donors aged 18 to 49 were enrolled. Three plates each covered CD4 naive and memory; CD8 naive two, CD8 memory one.

Only one count was recorded for this clone. The target antigen is unknown. Study outcomes and limitations: Non-shared clonotypes had lower generation probabilities than clonotypes shared by all four sorted-subset donors.

From germline, CDR1 is SGHVS and CDR2 FQNEAQ. V shed 0 bases and J shed 4 bases, with 6 bases lying between them. This CDR3 is built from 13 residues. Generated by immunoSEQ multiplex PCR, the TCRdb table keeps only in-frame clones and is missing some. Here the sample spans about 1.5 million clones, approximately 98% being singletons. The material sequenced was naive CD4+ T cells sorted from blood. Subset defined: CD45RA+ positively selected. This chain uses TRBV7-8 with TRBJ2-5; TRBD2 might be the D (6 bases). This receptor was identified in a man aged 25 to 40 in good health. The CDR3 here is CASSLAGGETQYF. CDR3 bases: TGTGCCAGCAGCTTAGCGGGAGGAGAGACCCAGTACTTC.